The 17 T cell receptor beta chains below come from one sample, sequenced in a study of T cell responses to AZD1222 COVID-19 vaccine. Some clones are missing from TCRdb's copy, which holds only in-frame ones; the method was immunoSEQ multiplex PCR. Seen here are more than 100,000 clones, more than 90% observed once, and the top ten hold 1.5% to 2%. The sequencing used peripheral blood, collected 28 days after the second AZD1222 dose. The receptors come from an adult who received the AZD1222 COVID-19 vaccine.

V and J are TRBV2 and TRBJ1-1, with D maybe TRBD1 (5 bases). Between the trimmed V and J ends, which lost 3 bases and 0 bases, there was a span of 8 bases. Germline lookup yields CDR1 SNHLY and CDR2 FYNNEI. CDR3 size: 14 residues. The CDR3 reads CASSDQGVNTEAFF. For the CDR3, the DNA is TGTGCCAGCAGTGACCAGGGAGTGAACACTGAAGCTTTCTTT.

This chain joins TRBV11-3 and TRBJ1-1; unclear D gene. Germline V lookup: CDR1 SGHNT, CDR2 YENEEA. V dropped 5 bases and J dropped 3 bases, with 16 bases sitting between them. The CDR3 is made up of 15 amino acids. CDR3 region: CASSLAGSRDTEAFF. The CDR3 DNA sequence: TGTGCCAGCAGCCTAGCGGGGTCCCGCGACACTGAAGCTTTCTTT.

This chain connects TRBV28 to TRBJ2-5; D ambiguous. The V and J ends lost 6 bases and 5 bases respectively, with 10 bases between them. Germline V gene lookup returns CDR1 MDHEN and CDR2 SYDVKM. This CDR3 has 12 residues. In DNA, the CDR3 is TGTGCCAGCAGCCTCACTGGGGAGACCCAGTACTTC. Protein product: CASSLTGETQYF.

The chain carries TRBV5-1 and TRBJ1-6; maybe TRBD1 (5 bases). The germline CDR1 and CDR2 sequences are SGHRS and YFSETQ. The CDR3 is 16 residues long. The V end lost 4 bases, the J end lost 7 bases, and 18 bases lay between the germline ends. The CDR3 region has the DNA TGCGCCAGCAGCCCAAGACAGCGTTCGATAAATTCACCCCTCCACTTT. Protein: CASSPRQRSINSPLHF.

The CDR3 here is CASSEGSLGGVTGELFF. The CDR3 DNA sequence: TGTGCCAGCAGTGAAGGCTCCCTGGGGGGTGTCACCGGGGAGCTGTTTTTT. This rearrangement joins TRBV6-1 to TRBJ2-2; weak D call: TRBD2 (6 bases). The V end was cut by 1 base, the J end by 4 bases, with 16 bases between. CDR1 is MNHNS and CDR2 is SASEGT in the germline V gene. The CDR3 length is 17 residues.

This chain uses TRBV27 with TRBJ1-2, with D possibly matching TRBD1 (6 bases). Per germline, CDR1 MNHEY and CDR2 SMNVEV (reference sequence). The CDR3 is 14 residues long. V shed 4 bases and J shed 6 bases, with 15 bases lying between them. CDR3: CASSSGQGYHGYTF. The CDR3 DNA is TGTGCCAGCAGTTCGGGGCAGGGGTATCATGGCTACACCTTC.

J is TRBJ2-7 and V is TRBV19; D is perhaps TRBD1 (6 bases). V gave up 0 bases and J gave up 12 bases, with 15 bases separating them. Germline CDR1 and CDR2: LNHDA and SQIVND (reference sequence). The CDR3 is 13 amino acids. DNA for the CDR3: TGTGCCAGTAGTATAGAGACAGGTACAATTCCGTACTTC. Protein sequence: CASSIETGTIPYF.

The chain carries TRBV7-8 and TRBJ2-3; D unclear. The CDR3 is made up of 15 amino acids. The germline gives CDR1 SGHVS, CDR2 FQNEAQ. Trimming pared 4 bases from V and 2 bases from J, leaving 13 bases between. CDR3 DNA sequence: TGTGCCAGCAGCTCGCTAGGCGGCTTCACAGATACGCAGTATTTT. Protein sequence: CASSSLGGFTDTQYF.

The chain recombines TRBV6-1 with TRBJ2-7; possible D gene TRBD2, 5 bases. Trimming shortened V by 0 bases and J by 4 bases, and 16 bases separated the two germline ends. Per the germline V gene, CDR1 is MNHNS and CDR2 is SASEGT. This CDR3 comprises 16 residues. The CDR3 sequence: CASSEAALDVQYEQYV. CDR3 coding DNA: TGTGCCAGCAGTGAAGCGGCACTAGATGTGCAGTACGAGCAGTACGTC.

This clone was seen a handful of times. CDR3 protein: CASSWGFRDRVFFNYGYTF. The DNA of the CDR3 is TGTGCCAGCAGCTGGGGGTTTCGGGACAGGGTATTTTTTAACTATGGCTACACCTTC. The rearrangement joins TRBV5-5 to TRBJ1-2; 9 bases line up with TRBD1. Germline trimming cut 3 bases from V and 1 base from J; bases unmatched to any gene: 16. From germline, CDR1 is SGHKS and CDR2 YYEKEE (reference sequence). CDR3 length: 19 residues.

In its sample, this clone was seen once. This chain connects TRBV30 to TRBJ1-2, with D possibly TRBD1 on 6 matching bases. Germline loops: CDR1 GTSNPN, CDR2 SVGIG (reference sequence). Trimming removed 0 bases at V and 9 bases at J, with 14 bases between. The CDR3 runs to 13 residues. The CDR3 loop reads CAWSVGSDSSYTF. In DNA, the CDR3 is TGTGCCTGGAGTGTTGGCTCGGACAGCAGCTACACCTTC.

V usage is TRBV29-1 and J usage is TRBJ2-7; D might be TRBD1 (5 bases). The CDR3 totals 13 residues. Germline V lookup: CDR1 SQVTM, CDR2 ANQGSEA. V was clipped by 4 bases and J by 2 bases, with 12 bases between them. The CDR3 here is CSVVPGPPYEQYF. DNA of the CDR3: TGCAGCGTTGTTCCAGGGCCCCCCTACGAGCAGTACTTC.

The chain combines TRBV9 with TRBJ2-7; D tentatively reads TRBD1 or TRBD2 (7 bases each). Germline V lookup: CDR1 SGDLS, CDR2 YYNGEE. With 3 bases removed from V and 2 bases from J, the gap between germline ends came to 15 bases. This CDR3 is 15 amino acids long. The CDR3 DNA reads TGTGCCAGCAGCGCAGGGGGGGGTTTCACCTACGAGCAGTACTTC. This gives the protein CASSAGGGFTYEQYF.

The chain uses TRBV30 and TRBJ1-2; D ambiguous. With 2 bases removed from V and 6 bases from J, the gap between germline ends came to 13 bases. The CDR3 extends over 13 amino acids. CDR1 and CDR2 from the germline V gene are GTSNPN and SVGIG (reference sequence). The CDR3 DNA follows: TGTGCCTGGAGTAAGGGCGGTATAGATGGCTACACCTTC. This gives the protein CAWSKGGIDGYTF. Looking up the rest from reference TRBV30 and TRBJ1-2 gives the full variable domain: SQTIHQWPATLVQPVGSPLSLECTVEGTSNPNLYWYRQAAGRGLQLLFYSVGIGQISSEVPQNLSASRPQDRQFILSSKKLLLSDSGFYLCAWSKGGIDGYTFGSGTRLTVV.

This chain joins TRBV3-1 (or the pseudogene TRBV3-2) and TRBJ2-7; 7 bases agree with TRBD1. The CDR3 is 13 residues long. V gave up 1 base and J gave up 3 bases; unmatched junction bases: 0. The V gene's germline CDR1 is LGHDT and CDR2 YNNKEL (reference sequence). The CDR3: CASSQAGGYEQYF. The CDR3 coding sequence is TGTGCCAGCAGCCAAGCAGGGGGCTACGAGCAGTACTTC.

This clone was observed a few times. The chain joins TRBV27 to TRBJ1-6; a possible D gene is TRBD1 (5 bases). CDR1 is MNHEY and CDR2 is SMNVEV in the germline V gene (reference sequence). V was cut by 2 bases and J by 7 bases, with 12 bases left in between. This CDR3 region has 15 residues. The CDR3 DNA sequence: TGTGCCAGCAGTTTAAGACAGTCGGGGAATTCACCCCTCCACTTT. Its protein product is CASSLRQSGNSPLHF.

J is TRBJ1-1 and V is TRBV19, with 8 bases fitting TRBD1. This CDR3 has 14 amino acids. Looked up from germline, CDR1 is LNHDA and CDR2 is SQIVND (reference sequence). Losses at the gene ends were 6 bases for V and 4 bases for J; bases not matched to a gene: 7. Here the CDR3 DNA reads TGTGCCAGTAGACCGGACAGGGCGGGCACTGAAGCTTTCTTT. Translated: CASRPDRAGTEAFF.